This T cell receptor beta chain was recorded in a study of monozygotic twins with inflammatory bowel disease. Following a re-call of the 5' RACE reads, TCRdb has one entry per CDR3 protein and lacks DNA. Its listing shows about 380,000 distinct CDR3 sequences. The CDR3 covers 16 residues. Germline V gene sequence: CDR1 SGHDN, CDR2 FVKESK. A remark on this clonotype: Its antigen is undetermined.

Study-level points and caveats: Evidence failed to back one strong IBD-linked signal or clonotype. The co-twins with IBD showed lower TCRbeta diversity (inverse Simpson) than their healthy siblings.

The TCR was taken from a human donor with ulcerative colitis or Crohn's disease, or a healthy co-twin of an affected twin (not recorded which). The chain is built from TRBV14 and TRBJ1-5. Sequenced material: blood. CDR3 region: CASSLLRRSSNQPQHF. Looking up the rest from reference TRBV14 and TRBJ1-5 gives the full variable domain: EAGVTQFPSHSVIEKGQTVTLRCDPISGHDNLYWYRRVMGKEIKFLLHFVKESKQDESGMPNNRFLAERTGGTYSTLKVQPAELEDSGVYFCASSLLRRSSNQPQHFGDGTRLSIL.